Presented here are 26 T cell receptor beta chains from one specimen sequenced in a study of cytomegalovirus exposure and HLA in healthy donors. Some clones are missing from TCRdb's copy, which holds only in-frame ones; the method was immunoSEQ multiplex PCR. The profile shows hundreds of thousands of clones, about 90% of them singletons. Source material: PBMCs. The receptor source for this set is a woman under 40 in good health and CMV-seropositive.

The chain links TRBV5-1 to TRBJ2-1, with 8 bases lining up with TRBD2. The CDR3 loop spans 15 amino acids. Germline-derived CDR1 and CDR2 are SGHRS and YFSETQ. V was clipped by 0 bases and J by 7 bases; unmatched bases: 6. The CDR3 DNA reads TGCGCCAGCAGCTTGGGTCCCACTAGCGGAAATGAGCAGTTCTTC. This encodes CASSLGPTSGNEQFF.

The genes are TRBV27 and TRBJ2-2; D unclear. The germline gives CDR1 MNHEY, CDR2 SMNVEV (reference sequence). The CDR3 extends over 15 amino acids. The V gene lost 6 bases and the J gene lost 3 bases, with 14 bases spanning the gap. The chain's CDR3 is CASSDISVYTGELFF. In DNA form, the CDR3 reads TGTGCCAGCAGCGACATCAGTGTCTACACCGGGGAGCTGTTTTTT.

V gene TRBV6-1 combines with J gene TRBJ1-2, with 9 nucleotides matching TRBD1. The CDR3 has 14 residues. Germline lookup yields CDR1 MNHNS and CDR2 SASEGT. V lost 8 bases, J lost 5 bases, and 9 bases stayed unmatched. CDR3 amino acids: CASVEQGAGYGYTF. DNA for the CDR3: TGTGCCAGCGTAGAACAGGGGGCGGGTTATGGCTACACCTTC.

This clone was counted a single time. This rearrangement joins TRBV30 to TRBJ1-1, with D possibly TRBD1 on 6 matching bases. The CDR3 spans 13 residues. Trimming stripped 0 bases from V and 4 bases from J, with 9 bases between. CDR1 GTSNPN and CDR2 SVGIG come from the germline V gene (reference sequence). The CDR3 DNA reads as TGTGCCTGGAGTGTCCCAGGGGCCACTGAAGCTTTCTTT. Translation gives CAWSVPGATEAFF.

The chain recombines TRBV19 with TRBJ2-7, with D perhaps TRBD1 (6 bases). The germline V and J ends were trimmed by 5 bases and 5 bases, with 19 bases remaining between them. The CDR3 extends over 15 amino acids. Germline lookup yields CDR1 LNHDA and CDR2 SQIVND (reference sequence). The CDR3 here is CASSSGTRYFDEQYF. CDR3 DNA sequence: TGTGCCAGTAGTTCAGGGACAAGATATTTCGACGAGCAGTACTTC.

The chain links TRBV29-1 to TRBJ1-1; TRBD1 might be the D (5 bases). CDR3 length equals 16 residues. Trimming pared 3 bases from V and 0 bases from J, leaving 17 bases between. Germline-derived CDR1 and CDR2 are SQVTM and ANQGSEA. CDR3 bases: TGCAGCGTTGACCGACAGATACTACTAATGAACACTGAAGCTTTCTTT. This sequence encodes CSVDRQILLMNTEAFF.

The V gene is TRBV11-3, the J gene TRBJ2-1; 8 nucleotides line up with TRBD1. This CDR3 has 14 residues. Germline V gene sequence: CDR1 SGHNT, CDR2 YENEEA. Trimming removed 5 bases from V and 4 bases from J; junction bases left unmatched: 4. The CDR3 loop reads CASSAGTGYNEQFF. The CDR3 DNA reads as TGTGCCAGCAGCGCCGGGACAGGATACAATGAGCAGTTCTTC.

The chain combines TRBV27 with TRBJ2-7, with 8 bases aligning to TRBD2. J gave up 3 bases and V 6 bases, and 4 bases lay outside the gene matches. There are 13 residues in the CDR3. From germline, CDR1 is MNHEY and CDR2 SMNVEV (reference sequence). The DNA for the CDR3 is TGTGCCAGCAGCCAAGGGACTAGCTACGAGCAGTACTTC. Protein sequence: CASSQGTSYEQYF.

The chain carries TRBV25-1 and TRBJ2-3; 8 nucleotides line up with TRBD2. Germline assignment: CDR1 MGHDK and CDR2 SYGVNS. V lost 4 bases to trimming and J lost 0 bases; unmatched junction nucleotides: 6. The CDR3 extends over 16 amino acids. In DNA, the CDR3 is TGTGCCAGCAGTGGGGGGACTAGTGCTAGCACAGATACGCAGTATTTT. It is translated as CASSGGTSASTDTQYF.

This clone was observed a few times. The chain joins TRBV29-1 to TRBJ2-7; perhaps TRBD1 as D (5 bases). The CDR3 length is 14 residues. The germline gives CDR1 SQVTM, CDR2 ANQGSEA. Trimming took off 7 bases at V and 4 bases at J, with 20 bases between the two ends. CDR3 protein: CSATSVAKGYEQYF. CDR3 bases: TGCAGCGCTACTTCAGTGGCGAAGGGGTACGAGCAGTACTTC.

CDR3 protein: CASSQPIAGGRGDTQYF. CDR3 DNA sequence: TGTGCCAGCAGCCAGCCAATAGCGGGAGGGAGGGGAGATACGCAGTATTTT. The rearrangement joins TRBV4-2 to TRBJ2-3, with TRBD2 identical over 11 bases. The ends lost 3 bases at V and 5 bases at J; junction bases unmatched: 10. The CDR3 is 17 residues long. Germline V gene data show CDR1 as LGHNA and CDR2 as YNFKEQ.

The chain couples TRBV15 to TRBJ2-4; 8 positions match TRBD2. Germline values: CDR1 LNHNV, CDR2 YYDKDF (reference sequence). The CDR3 totals 21 residues. The junction had 16 bases not matched to a gene; V was cut back by 0 bases and J by 0 bases. CDR3 sequence: CATSRDKNPGGPLLAKNIQYF. The DNA of the CDR3 is TGTGCCACCAGCAGAGATAAGAATCCGGGAGGGCCCTTATTAGCCAAAAACATTCAGTACTTC.

This chain links TRBV4-2 with TRBJ2-2; a possible D gene is TRBD2 (5 bases). This CDR3 has 16 amino acids. The V gene lost 1 base and the J gene lost 4 bases, with 13 bases spanning the gap. Germline lookup yields CDR1 LGHNA and CDR2 YNFKEQ. This CDR3 reads CASSQVSPAVTGELFF. DNA of the CDR3: TGTGCCAGCAGCCAAGTATCCCCAGCGGTCACCGGGGAGCTGTTTTTT.

The chain has TRBV29-1 and TRBJ2-7; 8 bases are shared with TRBD2. Germline CDR1 reads SQVTM; CDR2 reads ANQGSEA. The CDR3 runs to 13 residues. After removal of 4 bases from V and 4 bases from J, the junction contained 6 bases not matched to a gene. CDR3 DNA: TGCAGCGTTGTCAGCGGGAGTAGGTACGAGCAGTACTTC. It encodes CSVVSGSRYEQYF.

The rearrangement joins TRBV29-1 to TRBJ2-3; D possibly corresponds to TRBD1 (5 bases). Trimming took 3 bases from V and 3 from J, leaving 19 bases between them. The CDR3 spans 16 residues. Germline V gene data show CDR1 as SQVTM and CDR2 as ANQGSEA. The CDR3 region has the DNA TGCAGCGTTGATTCCCCCCTTACAGGCGGAACAGATACGCAGTATTTT. Its protein is CSVDSPLTGGTDTQYF.

The chain carries TRBV6-1 and TRBJ2-1; 10 bases align to TRBD2. This CDR3 is 15 amino acids long. In germline, CDR1 is MNHNS, CDR2 SASEGT. V shed 7 bases and J 4 bases; nucleotides not matched to a gene: 7. CDR3: CASTPTSGVYNEQFF. DNA of the CDR3: TGTGCCAGCACCCCCACTAGCGGGGTTTACAATGAGCAGTTCTTC.

The chain combines TRBV28 with TRBJ1-4; D might be TRBD1 (5 bases). V was shortened by 4 bases and J by 8 bases, with 17 bases between the two germline ends. CDR1 is MDHEN and CDR2 is SYDVKM in the germline V gene. CDR3 length equals 15 residues. This chain's CDR3 is CASSSRGGGWEKLFF. For the CDR3, the DNA is TGTGCCAGCAGTTCCCGCGGGGGGGGGTGGGAAAAACTGTTTTTT.

This chain connects TRBV27 to TRBJ2-7; 7 bases are shared with TRBD1. The CDR3 is 14 amino acids. V was pared by 7 bases and J by 4 bases, with 10 bases of the junction left unmatched. Germline CDR1 is MNHEY and CDR2 is SMNVEV (reference sequence). The CDR3 coding sequence is TGTGCCAGCAAGTGGGAGACAGGGTCTTACGAGCAGTACTTC. It yields the protein CASKWETGSYEQYF.

CDR3 sequence: CASVTSGSTDTQYF. In nucleotides, the CDR3 is TGTGCCAGCGTAACTAGCGGGAGTACAGATACGCAGTATTTT. The chain employs TRBV7-8 and TRBJ2-3; 11 bases agree with TRBD2. The CDR3 has 14 residues. V shed 8 bases, J shed 3 bases, and the junction held 4 bases outside the gene matches. Germline V lookup: CDR1 SGHVS, CDR2 FQNEAQ.

V is TRBV7-6 and J is TRBJ2-1; no reliable D call. The CDR3 runs 16 residues. V lost 5 bases to trimming and J lost 0 bases, with 14 bases between them. Per germline, CDR1 SGHVS and CDR2 FNYEAQ. CDR3 protein: CASSRRLKNSYNEQFF. In DNA, the CDR3 is TGTGCCAGCAGCCGGCGGCTGAAAAACTCCTACAATGAGCAGTTCTTC.

This chain joins TRBV7-9 and TRBJ1-1; possible D gene TRBD1, 5 bases. V was shortened by 6 bases and J by 0 bases, with 5 bases between the two germline ends. This CDR3 has 12 residues. The V gene's germline CDR1 is SEHNR and CDR2 FQNEAQ (reference sequence). CDR3 DNA sequence: TGTGCCAGCAGAGGGGTGAACACTGAAGCTTTCTTT. Translating gives CASRGVNTEAFF.

The rearrangement uses TRBV14 and TRBJ2-1; 8 bases map to TRBD2. Per the germline V gene, CDR1 is SGHDN and CDR2 is FVKESK. Trimming cost V 1 base and J 2 bases; bases outside gene matches: 7. This CDR3 region has 17 residues. CDR3 nucleotides: TGTGCCAGCAGCCAAGTCCCTCCGACTAGCGCCTACAATGAGCAGTTCTTC. Encoded protein: CASSQVPPTSAYNEQFF.

The chain combines TRBV13 with TRBJ2-7, with TRBD2 matching over 15 bases. V shed 1 base, J shed 2 bases, and the junction held 12 bases outside the gene matches. The CDR3 is 20 residues long. CDR1 is PRHDT, CDR2 FYEKMQ, per germline (reference sequence). In DNA, the CDR3 is TGTGCCAGCAGCTTAGACGGGGGACTAGCGGGAGGAGTCTTCGCCTACGAGCAGTACTTC. This sequence encodes CASSLDGGLAGGVFAYEQYF.

The V gene is TRBV29-1, the J gene TRBJ2-7; 7 nucleotides line up with TRBD1. The V gene's germline CDR1 is SQVTM and CDR2 ANQGSEA. The CDR3 consists of 13 residues. CDR3 sequence: CSASQQGTYEQYF. CDR3 nucleotide sequence: TGCAGTGCCTCACAACAGGGGACCTACGAGCAGTACTTC.

Note on this clone: Different DNA sequences within this sample yield the same CDR3. The CDR3 DNA follows: TGTGCCAGCAGCTTAGCCGGGACAGATACGCAGTATTTT. Protein product: CASSLAGTDTQYF. The chain links TRBV11-2 to TRBJ2-3; no definite D call. This CDR3 has 13 residues. Germline assignment: CDR1 SGHAT and CDR2 FQNNGV. Between the trimmed V and J ends, which lost 1 base and 3 bases, there was a span of 5 bases.

This clone has a single count. V gene TRBV11-3 combines with J gene TRBJ2-1; 9 positions agree with TRBD2. Looked up from germline, CDR1 is SGHNT and CDR2 is YENEEA. V shed 2 bases, J shed 6 bases, and the junction held 14 bases outside the gene matches. This CDR3 region has 18 residues. The CDR3 DNA reads as TGTGCCAGCAGCTTATATGGCGGGAGGGCCAGTGTGGGCAATGAGCAGTTCTTC. It yields the protein CASSLYGGRASVGNEQFF.